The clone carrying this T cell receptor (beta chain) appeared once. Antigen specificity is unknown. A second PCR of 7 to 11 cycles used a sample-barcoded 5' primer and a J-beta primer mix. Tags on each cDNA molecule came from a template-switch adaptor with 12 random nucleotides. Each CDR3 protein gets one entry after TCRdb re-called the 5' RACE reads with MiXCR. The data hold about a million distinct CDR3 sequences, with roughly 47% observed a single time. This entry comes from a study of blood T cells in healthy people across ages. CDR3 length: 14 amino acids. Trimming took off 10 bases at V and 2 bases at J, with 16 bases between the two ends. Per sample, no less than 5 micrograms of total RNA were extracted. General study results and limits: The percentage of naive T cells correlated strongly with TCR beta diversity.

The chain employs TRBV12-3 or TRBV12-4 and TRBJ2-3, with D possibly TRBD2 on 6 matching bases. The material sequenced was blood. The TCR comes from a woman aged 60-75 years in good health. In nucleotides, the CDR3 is TGTGCCACCCGGACGCTAGCGACCACAGATACGCAGTATTTT. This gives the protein CATRTLATTDTQYF.